This TCR beta chain was identified in a study of shared clonotypes between healthy human individuals. The CDR3 extends over 16 amino acids. Germline CDR1 and CDR2: SGHTS and YDEGEE. J was trimmed by 6 bases and V by 4 bases; bases with no gene match: 10. Participating donors were healthy, HIV-negative adults free of recent acute infections or vaccinations. The study, taken as a whole, reports: Non-shared clonotypes were found to have lower generation probabilities than the clonotypes that were shared by all four of the sorted-subset donors. The study generally estimated greater richness for naive than memory subsets.

Study processing details: Because ImmunoSEQ provided only junction sequences with no quality scores, the filtering differed. Assay: immunoSEQ multiplex PCR; the TCRdb copy retains only in-frame clones and omits some. Clone size and V and J calls were adopted from that table, with D and trimming inferred from the DNA. The sample has more than 1.2 million clones, less than 99% seen once. A note on this clone: The antigen remains undetermined.

The specimen was naive CD4+ T cells sorted from blood. The subset was: CD45RA+ positively selected. This chain connects TRBV5-8 to TRBJ2-2; 9 bases map to TRBD2. The sequence came from a man aged 30 to 39 in good health. The CDR3 protein is CASSPPVVAGAGELFF. The CDR3 DNA is TGTGCCAGCAGCCCTCCGGTGGTAGCGGGAGCCGGGGAGCTGTTTTTT.